One sample yielded the 5 T cell receptor beta chains listed below, sequenced in a study of cytomegalovirus exposure and HLA in healthy donors. The method was immunoSEQ multiplex PCR; TCRdb's version includes in-frame clones alone and lacks a portion of them. The table shows more than 300,000 clones, with roughly 90% occurring only once. The specimen sequenced was PBMCs. These receptors all stem from a woman under 30 in good health and CMV-seronegative.

This sequence joins TRBV25-1 and TRBJ2-1; the match to TRBD2 covers 11 bases. CDR1 and CDR2 (germline): MGHDK, SYGVNS. The CDR3 totals 17 residues. After removal of 4 bases from V and 3 bases from J, the junction contained 8 bases not matched to a gene. This CDR3 reads CASSGETSGVFYNEQFF. DNA for the CDR3: TGTGCCAGCAGTGGGGAGACTAGCGGGGTTTTCTACAATGAGCAGTTCTTC.

This chain connects TRBV6-1 to TRBJ2-3; 11 bases fit TRBD1. The CDR3 loop spans 14 amino acids. The germline V gene encodes CDR1 MNHNS and CDR2 SASEGT. Trimming removed 7 bases from V and 6 bases from J; junction bases left unmatched: 6. CDR3 DNA: TGTGCCAGCACTGTGGGACAGGGGGGGGATACGCAGTATTTT. It is translated as CASTVGQGGDTQYF.

CDR3 region: CASSSRQGDEKLFF. CDR3 nucleotide sequence: TGTGCCAGCAGTTCCCGACAGGGAGACGAAAAACTGTTTTTT. The chain carries TRBV28 and TRBJ1-4; 7 bases map to TRBD1. The V gene's germline CDR1 is MDHEN and CDR2 SYDVKM. The CDR3 extends over 14 amino acids. Unmatched junction bases numbered 7, after V lost 4 bases and J lost 8 bases.

The gene calls are TRBV27 and TRBJ1-5; D gene ambiguous. V dropped 0 bases and J dropped 0 bases, with 9 bases sitting between them. Germline CDR1 is MNHEY and CDR2 is SMNVEV (reference sequence). There are 16 residues in the CDR3. CDR3 nucleotides: TGTGCCAGCAGTTTATCAGGAGGGCTTAGCAATCAGCCCCAGCATTTT. Amino acid sequence: CASSLSGGLSNQPQHF.

This clone was recorded once. The J gene is TRBJ1-5, the V gene TRBV5-1; 7 bases match TRBD1. The trim removed 1 base at V and 6 bases at J, leaving 7 bases unmatched. Germline V CDR1 and CDR2: SGHRS, YFSETQ. The CDR3 has 15 residues. As DNA, the CDR3 is TGCGCCAGCAGCTTGACAGGGACAGTGGGTCAGCCCCAGCATTTT. Protein sequence: CASSLTGTVGQPQHF.